A single sample gave rise to the 11 T cell receptor beta chains below, sequenced in a study of T cell responses to AZD1222 COVID-19 vaccine. Clones were sequenced by immunoSEQ multiplex PCR, and TCRdb holds only the in-frame ones, with some missing. The table has 100,000 to 150,000 clones, over 80% seen once. This sample comprised peripheral blood, obtained on day 0 of AZD1222 vaccination. These receptors all come from an adult in good health.

The rearrangement uses TRBV14 and TRBJ2-7; D may be TRBD2 (6 bases). This CDR3 contains 15 residues. V gave up 3 bases and J gave up 3 bases, with 15 bases separating them. Germline V gene data show CDR1 as SGHDN and CDR2 as FVKESK. CDR3 coding DNA: TGTGCCAGCAGCCATGGGGCGGGGCCTTTCTACGAGCAGTACTTC. Its translation is CASSHGAGPFYEQYF.

This sequence joins TRBV6-5 and TRBJ1-6; 8 bases are a match to TRBD1. With 6 bases clipped from V and 7 bases from J, the junction kept 5 bases outside the gene matches. Germline-derived CDR1 and CDR2 are MNHEY and SVGAGI. The CDR3 spans 14 residues. CDR3 region: CASRTGTGNSPLHF. CDR3 bases: TGTGCCAGCAGGACCGGGACAGGAAATTCACCCCTCCACTTT.

V is TRBV28 and J is TRBJ1-2; D is uncertain. This CDR3 is built from 13 residues. The germline V gene has CDR1 MDHEN and CDR2 SYDVKM. Trimming stripped 7 bases from V and 10 bases from J, with 19 bases between. CDR3 sequence: CASNTIPTAVYTF. The CDR3 DNA reads TGTGCCAGCAACACCATTCCCACGGCAGTCTACACCTTC.

V is TRBV18 and J is TRBJ2-1; TRBD2 matches 9 bases. Germline CDR1 KGHSH, CDR2 LQKENI. V shed 4 bases and J 4 bases; nucleotides not matched to a gene: 5. This CDR3 has 15 residues. The DNA of the CDR3 is TGTGCCAGCTCACTACTGACTAGCGGATACAATGAGCAGTTCTTC. Translation gives CASSLLTSGYNEQFF.

The chain recombines TRBV28 with TRBJ1-2; D not certain. This CDR3 has 13 residues. The germline CDR1 and CDR2 sequences are MDHEN and SYDVKM. Deletions cut 2 bases from V and 7 bases from J, with 11 bases between. The CDR3 coding sequence is TGTGCCAGCAGTTTAAATCCGGCATCTGGCTACACCTTC. It specifies CASSLNPASGYTF.

The V and J genes are TRBV28 and TRBJ1-5; D gene unclear. V lost 6 bases and J lost 1, with 10 bases in between. The CDR3 has 14 residues. Germline lookup yields CDR1 MDHEN and CDR2 SYDVKM. The chain's CDR3 is CASRVDGSNQPQHF. The CDR3 region has the DNA TGTGCCAGCAGGGTCGATGGGAGCAATCAGCCCCAGCATTTT.

This chain links TRBV19 with TRBJ1-3; D is perhaps TRBD1 (6 bases). Germline values: CDR1 LNHDA, CDR2 SQIVND (reference sequence). With 6 bases removed from V and 0 bases from J, the gap between germline ends came to 18 bases. CDR3 length: 17 amino acids. In DNA form, the CDR3 reads TGTGCCAGTAGCGAGACGCAACAGGGCCCCTCTGGAAACACCATATATTTT. This encodes CASSETQQGPSGNTIYF.

This clone was observed once. This chain links TRBV9 with TRBJ2-2; TRBD2 agrees at 10 bases. The CDR3 loop spans 22 amino acids. With 3 bases clipped from V and 0 bases from J, the junction kept 20 bases outside the gene matches. The germline V gene has CDR1 SGDLS and CDR2 YYNGEE. As DNA, the CDR3 is TGTGCCAGCAGCGGGCGGCGGGGGGGTGGTAGCGGGAGGTACGCGAACACCGGGGAGCTGTTTTTT. Its translation is CASSGRRGGGSGRYANTGELFF. Variable domain in full (rest from reference TRBV9 and TRBJ2-2): DSGVTQTPKHLITATGQRVTLRCSPRSGDLSVYWYQQSLDQGLQFLIQYYNGEERAKGNILERFSAQQFPDLHSELNLSSLELGDSALYFCASSGRRGGGSGRYANTGELFFGEGSRLTVL.

The J gene is TRBJ2-7, the V gene TRBV6-4, with 7 bases lining up with TRBD1. This CDR3 has 13 residues. The germline V gene has CDR1 MRHNA and CDR2 SNTAGT. With 5 bases clipped from V and 6 bases from J, the junction kept 7 bases outside the gene matches. The CDR3, as DNA: TGTGCCAGCAGTTCCGGGACAGAAGGCGAGCAGTACTTC. Its protein is CASSSGTEGEQYF.

V and J are TRBV6-5 and TRBJ1-2; no clear D. Germline V CDR1 and CDR2: MNHEY, SVGAGI. CDR3 length: 11 amino acids. V was cut by 6 bases and J by 4 bases, with 6 bases left in between. CDR3: CASRNSYGYTF. The CDR3 DNA reads as TGTGCCAGCAGAAACAGCTATGGCTACACCTTC.

This sequence joins TRBV3-1 (or the pseudogene TRBV3-2) and TRBJ2-1; TRBD2 agrees at 10 bases. With 4 bases clipped from V and 6 bases from J, the junction kept 3 bases outside the gene matches. The CDR3 has 14 residues. Germline V gene data show CDR1 as LGHDT and CDR2 as YNNKEL (reference sequence). For the CDR3, the DNA is TGTGCCAGCAGCCGTCTAGCGGGAGCCAATGAGCAGTTCTTC. Translation gives CASSRLAGANEQFF.